This TCR beta chain was recovered during a study of neoadjuvant nivolumab and ipilimumab in lung cancer. Across the whole study: The combination arm added day-1 ipilimumab 1 mg/kg to nivolumab 3 mg/kg on days 1, 15, 29. Study-level points and caveats: Resected-tumor TCR richness correlated positively with pretherapy blood richness. Resected tumors had greater TCR richness and clonality than uninvolved lung.

Data came from immunoSEQ multiplex PCR; TCRdb stores just in-frame clones and leaves some out. The sample consists of over 8,500 clones, around 77% of them appearing once. About this clone itself: The antigen is not known.

V was clipped by 3 bases and J by 4 bases, with 15 bases between them. Germline V CDR1 and CDR2: SNHLY, FYNNEI. CDR3 length: 15 amino acids. The V and J genes are TRBV2 and TRBJ1-2, with D tentatively TRBD1 (5 bases). This receptor was identified in an adult with non-small cell lung cancer. Some clones in this sample may be carry-over from other donors' samples. The input for sequencing was tumor tissue, taken after neoadjuvant nivolumab, alone or with ipilimumab, at or shortly before surgery. As DNA, the CDR3 is TGTGCCAGCAGTGATTCAGGGTCTAGCCTCTATGGCTACACCTTC. It is translated as CASSDSGSSLYGYTF.